The rows below give T cell receptor beta chains drawn from one sample of a study of cytomegalovirus exposure and HLA in healthy donors. Measured with immunoSEQ multiplex PCR; TCRdb has only the in-frame clones, and not every one. In the table there are around 130,000 clones, over 70% of which are singletons. Material: PBMCs. All receptors derive from a woman aged 40 to 50 in good health and CMV-seropositive. Both conserved end residues are part of each CDR3. The D gene is left open where the match is weak. Clone size, where shown, is once, few, many, or a class for clones that have expanded.

abundance: NA
v_gene: TRBV19
j_gene: TRBJ1-1
d_gene: TRBD1
CDR3aa: CASSIGTGPTEAFF
CDR3nt: TGTGCCAGTAGTATAGGGACAGGGCCCACTGAAGCTTTCTTT

abundance: few
v_gene: TRBV14
j_gene: TRBJ1-1
d_gene: NA
CDR3aa: CASSPNVGTEAFF
CDR3nt: TGTGCCAGCAGCCCGAACGTCGGCACTGAAGCTTTCTTT

abundance: NA
v_gene: TRBV14
j_gene: TRBJ2-1
d_gene: TRBD2
CDR3aa: CASRLGGRNEQFF
CDR3nt: TGTGCCAGCAGATTGGGGGGGAGGAATGAGCAGTTCTTC

abundance: NA
v_gene: TRBV7-7
j_gene: TRBJ1-4
d_gene: TRBD1
CDR3aa: CASSPTGGLEKLFF
CDR3nt: TGTGCTAGCAGCCCCACAGGGGGCCTTGAAAAACTGTTTTTT

abundance: NA
v_gene: TRBV5-6
j_gene: TRBJ1-2
d_gene: NA
CDR3aa: CASSFGGNYGYTF
CDR3nt: TGTGCCAGCAGCTTTGGAGGGAACTATGGCTACACCTTC

abundance: NA
v_gene: TRBV28
j_gene: TRBJ1-2
d_gene: NA
CDR3aa: CASSRDRDYGYTF
CDR3nt: TGTGCCAGCAGCCGAGACAGAGACTATGGCTACACCTTC

abundance: NA
v_gene: TRBV4-3
j_gene: TRBJ1-6
d_gene: TRBD1
CDR3aa: CASSQDWGQGRHPLHF
CDR3nt: TGCGCCAGCAGCCAAGATTGGGGACAGGGGCGGCACCCCCTCCACTTT

abundance: few
v_gene: TRBV9
j_gene: TRBJ1-2
d_gene: TRBD1
CDR3aa: CASSVGPGGIGNYGYTF
CDR3nt: TGTGCCAGCAGCGTAGGCCCAGGGGGCATCGGGAACTATGGCTACACCTTC

abundance: NA
v_gene: TRBV28
j_gene: TRBJ1-2
d_gene: NA
CDR3aa: CASSLPWGVGGYTF
CDR3nt: TGTGCCAGCAGTCTACCGTGGGGCGTCGGCGGCTACACCTTC

abundance: NA
v_gene: TRBV5-5
j_gene: TRBJ1-2
d_gene: NA
CDR3aa: CASSLATESLVRGYTF
CDR3nt: TGTGCCAGCAGCTTGGCCACCGAGAGTCTGGTTCGTGGCTACACCTTC

abundance: NA
v_gene: TRBV15
j_gene: TRBJ1-2
d_gene: TRBD1
CDR3aa: CATRGDRHYTF
CDR3nt: TGTGCCACCAGAGGGGACAGGCACTACACCTTC